A single sample gave rise to the 9 T cell receptor beta chains below, sequenced in a study of cytomegalovirus exposure and HLA in healthy donors. 60 Vbeta and 13 Jbeta primers were used in PCR. TCRdb's table, derived via immunoSEQ multiplex PCR, lists solely in-frame clones and lacks some. Of about 150,000 clones listed, 70% are singletons. Material for sequencing was PBMCs. The receptors originated from a woman aged 60 to 75 in good health and CMV-seropositive.

This rearrangement joins TRBV6-1 to TRBJ1-6, with D perhaps TRBD1 (6 bases). V was trimmed by 11 bases and J by 8 bases, leaving 16 bases between them. Germline V gives CDR1 MNHNS, CDR2 SASEGT. The CDR3 length is 13 residues. The CDR3 here is CAVPGQGDSPLHF. The CDR3 DNA is TGTGCCGTGCCGGGACAAGGGGATTCACCCCTCCACTTT.

This clone was seen once. J is TRBJ2-7 and V is TRBV6-1; TRBD2 might be the D (6 bases). Trimming removed 6 bases at V and 2 bases at J, with 11 bases between. The germline V gene encodes CDR1 MNHNS and CDR2 SASEGT. The CDR3 length is 13 residues. The CDR3 spells CASSGSGAYEQYF. The CDR3 DNA is TGTGCCAGCAGCGGGTCGGGGGCCTACGAGCAGTACTTC.

The chain has TRBV19 and TRBJ1-1, with TRBD1 matching over 11 bases. CDR1 and CDR2 (germline): LNHDA, SQIVND (reference sequence). V lost 8 bases, J lost 0 bases, and 5 bases stayed unmatched. The length of the CDR3 is 15 residues. CDR3: CASAWTGGLNTEAFF. The CDR3 nucleotides read TGTGCCAGTGCCTGGACAGGGGGCCTGAACACTGAAGCTTTCTTT.

The rearrangement links TRBV4-1 to TRBJ2-1, with 9 bases that match TRBD2. Losses at the gene ends were 3 bases for V and 4 bases for J; bases not matched to a gene: 7. This CDR3 spans 16 amino acids. CDR1 and CDR2 (germline): MGHRA, YSYEKL. CDR3 sequence (DNA): TGCGCCAGCAGCCAGGTCCTAGCGGGGCAATACAATGAGCAGTTCTTC. It yields the protein CASSQVLAGQYNEQFF.

The chain links TRBV12-2 to TRBJ2-7; whether TRBD2, the table's D call, matches the DNA was not checked. TRBV12-2 counts as a pseudogene. The CDR3 sequence is 17 residues long. For the CDR3, the DNA is TGTGCAAGTCGCTTAGTTCGGGACTACCACCTCTCCTACGAGCAGTACTTC. Its protein product is CASRLVRDYHLSYEQYF.

This clone was seen a handful of times. J is TRBJ1-1 and V is TRBV2; TRBD1 is a possible D gene (6 bases). The V and J ends lost 3 bases and 3 bases respectively, with 8 bases between them. This CDR3 is 13 amino acids long. Germline V CDR1 and CDR2: SNHLY, FYNNEI. CDR3 protein: CASSEDSYTEAFF. DNA of the CDR3: TGTGCCAGCAGTGAGGACAGTTACACTGAAGCTTTCTTT.

The chain has TRBV28 and TRBJ1-1; no clear D gene. Trimming removed 6 bases at V and 1 base at J, with 12 bases between. Per germline, CDR1 MDHEN and CDR2 SYDVKM. This CDR3 comprises 14 residues. CDR3: CASSNEWANTEAFF. CDR3 nucleotides: TGTGCCAGCAGCAACGAGTGGGCGAACACTGAAGCTTTCTTT.

The rearrangement uses TRBV28 and TRBJ1-2, with a tentative D call TRBD1 (6 bases). Germline-derived CDR1 and CDR2 are MDHEN and SYDVKM. Trimming stripped 3 bases from V and 3 bases from J, with 11 bases between. The CDR3 has 14 amino acids. CDR3 DNA: TGTGCCAGCAGTTTGGGGGCTGGCTACTATGGCTACACCTTC. It is translated as CASSLGAGYYGYTF.

The rearrangement joins TRBV29-1 to TRBJ1-1, with D hard to call. V was shortened by 6 bases and J by 0 bases, with 8 bases between the two germline ends. CDR1 and CDR2 from the germline V gene are SQVTM and ANQGSEA. This CDR3 has 12 residues. DNA for the CDR3: TGCAGCGTCCTCGAGATGAACACTGAAGCTTTCTTT. Translating it yields CSVLEMNTEAFF.